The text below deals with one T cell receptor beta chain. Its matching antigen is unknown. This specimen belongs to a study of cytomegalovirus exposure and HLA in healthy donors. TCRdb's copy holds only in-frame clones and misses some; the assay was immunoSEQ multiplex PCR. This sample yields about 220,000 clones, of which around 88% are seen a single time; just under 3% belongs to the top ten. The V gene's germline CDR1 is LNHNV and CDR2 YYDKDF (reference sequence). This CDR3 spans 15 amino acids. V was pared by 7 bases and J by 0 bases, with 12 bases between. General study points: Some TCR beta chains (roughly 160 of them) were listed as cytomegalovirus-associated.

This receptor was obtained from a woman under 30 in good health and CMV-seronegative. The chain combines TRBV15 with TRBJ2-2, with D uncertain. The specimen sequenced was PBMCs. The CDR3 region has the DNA TGTGCCACCAAACCGAGTCCCGCGAACACCGGGGAGCTGTTTTTT. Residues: CATKPSPANTGELFF. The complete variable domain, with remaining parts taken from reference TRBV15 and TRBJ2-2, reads DAMVIQNPRYQVTQFGKPVTLSCSQTLNHNVMYWYQQKSSQAPKLLFHYYDKDFNNEADTPDNFQSRRPNTSFCFLDIRSPGLGDTAMYLCATKPSPANTGELFFGEGSRLTVL.